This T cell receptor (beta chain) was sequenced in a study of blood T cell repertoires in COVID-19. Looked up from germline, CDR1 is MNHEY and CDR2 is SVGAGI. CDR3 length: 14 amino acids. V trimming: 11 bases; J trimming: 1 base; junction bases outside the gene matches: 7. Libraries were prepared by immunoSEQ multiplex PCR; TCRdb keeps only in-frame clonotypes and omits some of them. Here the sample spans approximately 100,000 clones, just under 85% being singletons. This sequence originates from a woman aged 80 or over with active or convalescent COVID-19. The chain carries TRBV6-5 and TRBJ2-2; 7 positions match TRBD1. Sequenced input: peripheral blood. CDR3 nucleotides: TGTGCCTCCTCCAGGGGGAGGAACACCGGGGAGCTGTTTTTT. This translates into CASSRGRNTGELFF.